This T cell receptor beta chain was obtained from a study of post-analysis software for immune sequencing data. Study-level points and caveats: Roughly 5 TRBV segments, including TRBV5-6, TRBV5-1 and TRBV20-1, were more frequent in patients than controls.

Prepared TCR beta cDNA libraries contained unique molecular identifiers. TCRdb reprocessed the PCR reads via MiXCR and lists one record per CDR3 protein. The repertoire holds approximately 660,000 distinct CDR3 sequences, with more than 50% as singletons. Concerning this clonotype itself: Antigen specificity is unknown.

Germline lookup yields CDR1 DFQATT and CDR2 SNEGSKA (reference sequence). V lost 6 bases to trimming and J lost 2 bases, with 12 bases between them. This CDR3 has 13 residues. The source is a girl aged 2-10 years with multiple sclerosis. The sample was blood. The chain has TRBV20-1 and TRBJ2-3; D unclear. CDR3 amino acids: CSAPAMDTDTQYF. The CDR3 bases are TGCAGTGCCCCCGCCATGGACACAGATACGCAGTATTTT.